This TCR beta chain came from a study of neurological immune-mediated disorders. This clonotype has a count of ten or more. Germline lookup yields CDR1 SNHLY and CDR2 FYNNEI. V lost 6 bases and J 10 bases, leaving 19 bases between the germline ends. The CDR3 covers 14 residues. TCRdb reprocessed the 5' RACE reads with MiXCR, giving one entry per CDR3 protein. The sample carries 32,000 or so distinct CDR3 sequences, around 10% recorded once. The rearrangement joins TRBV2 to TRBJ2-1; the D gene is possibly TRBD1 (6 bases). The TCR comes from a woman aged 55-70 years in good health. The sequenced sample consisted of PBMCs. CDR3 sequence reads: CASRNMDSLGEQFF. The DNA of the CDR3 is TGTGCCAGCAGAAACATGGACAGTCTGGGAGAGCAGTTCTTC.